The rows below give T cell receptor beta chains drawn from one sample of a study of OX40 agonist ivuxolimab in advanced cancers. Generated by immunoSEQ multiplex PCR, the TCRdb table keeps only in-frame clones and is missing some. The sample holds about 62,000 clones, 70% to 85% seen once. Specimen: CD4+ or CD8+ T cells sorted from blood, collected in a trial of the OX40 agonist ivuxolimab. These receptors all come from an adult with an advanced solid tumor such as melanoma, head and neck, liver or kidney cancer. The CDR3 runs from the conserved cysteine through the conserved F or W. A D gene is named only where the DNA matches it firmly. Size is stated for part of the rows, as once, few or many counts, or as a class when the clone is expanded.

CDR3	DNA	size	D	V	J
CASSLGAQGLGVEAFF	TGCGCCAGCAGCTTGGGCGCCCAGGGACTCGGGGTCGAAGCTTTCTTT	once	.	TRBV5-1	TRBJ1-1
CASSEGAITGELFF	TGTGCCAGCAGTGAAGGGGCAATTACCGGGGAGCTGTTTTTT	medium-sized	.	TRBV6-1	TRBJ2-2
CASSSFSYNEQFF	TGCGCCAGCAGCTCGTTTTCCTACAATGAGCAGTTCTTC	.	.	TRBV5-1	TRBJ2-1
CAISEAGQIFEQYF	TGTGCCATCAGTGAGGCGGGACAGATTTTCGAGCAGTACTTC	.	.	TRBV10-3	TRBJ2-7
CASSPKLVATNEKLFF	TGTGCCAGCAGCCCGAAACTTGTTGCAACTAATGAAAAACTGTTTTTT	.	.	TRBV7-8	TRBJ1-4
CATSTEETQYF	TGTGCCACCAGCACCGAAGAGACCCAGTACTTC	.	.	TRBV15	TRBJ2-5
CASNFPTPSGNTIYF	TGTGCCAGCAACTTCCCAACCCCCTCTGGAAACACCATATATTTT	.	.	TRBV28	TRBJ1-3
CASSDVLGSGVISQYF	TGTGCCAGCAGTGACGTCTTGGGTAGCGGGGTCATCTCGCAGTATTTT	.	TRBD2	TRBV25-1	TRBJ2-3
CASSLATGRGYTF	TGTGCCAGCAGCTTAGCGACAGGTCGCGGCTACACCTTC	.	.	TRBV7-9	TRBJ1-2
CSVVRGRNTEAFF	TGCAGCGTTGTAAGGGGGAGGAACACTGAAGCTTTCTTT	once	.	TRBV29-1	TRBJ1-1
CASSEDPWDRGLYGELFF	TGTGCCAGCAGTGAAGATCCGTGGGACAGGGGGCTCTACGGGGAGCTGTTTTTT	once	TRBD1	TRBV6-1	TRBJ2-2
CASSLEASSQAYYEQYF	TGCGCCAGCAGCTTGGAGGCCTCCTCTCAGGCTTACTACGAGCAGTACTTC	.	.	TRBV5-1	TRBJ2-7
CAANPHPRKTNYGYTF	TGTGCCGCCAACCCCCACCCGCGGAAGACTAACTATGGCTACACCTTC	.	.	TRBV19	TRBJ1-2
CASSRSTWGANVLTF	TGTGCCAGCAGTCGTTCAACGTGGGGGGCCAACGTCCTGACTTTC	.	.	TRBV6-5	TRBJ2-6
CASSLGGSSYEQYF	TGCGCCAGCAGCCTAGGGGGGAGCTCCTACGAGCAGTACTTC	medium-sized	.	TRBV5-1	TRBJ2-7
CASRPSGGSTGELFF	TGTGCCAGCAGGCCTAGCGGGGGCTCCACCGGGGAGCTGTTTTTT	.	TRBD2	TRBV7-3	TRBJ2-2
CASSLAAGIGGYTF	TGTGCCAGCAGCCTCGCAGCAGGAATCGGAGGCTACACCTTC	.	.	TRBV2	TRBJ1-2
CASSPAGLSYEQYF	TGTGCCAGCAGCCCCGCCGGGCTGTCCTACGAGCAGTACTTC	.	.	TRBV6-6	TRBJ2-7
CSVESSEETQYF	TGCAGCGTTGAGAGTAGCGAGGAGACCCAGTACTTC	.	.	TRBV29-1	TRBJ2-5
CASSLGVGGEQFF	TGTGCTAGCAGCTTAGGAGTGGGGGGCGAGCAGTTCTTC	once	.	TRBV7-7	TRBJ2-1